These 5 T cell receptor beta chains share one sample of origin, sequenced in a study of cytomegalovirus exposure and HLA in healthy donors (dated by TCRdb to between 2016 and 2019). Library preparation employed the immunoSEQ multiplex PCR assay. For the multiplex PCR, a mixture combining 60 forward primers for TCR Vbeta segments and 13 reverse primers for TCR Jbeta segments was used. The table comes from immuneACCESS by way of TCRdb, which keeps in-frame sequences with V and J called. Part of the clones is missing from these tables; in studies checked, under half for an unresolved V gene and the rest for unknown reasons. The sample table shows about 190,000 clones, and under 80% are seen once. The top ten constitute approximately 5% of the sample. What was sequenced was PBMCs. The origin of the receptors is a man aged 25 to 40 in good health and CMV-seropositive.

A remark on this clone: The sample contains more than one DNA sequence encoding this CDR3. V usage is TRBV5-1 and J usage is TRBJ1-1, with D possibly being TRBD1 (5 bases). Germline V gene lookup returns CDR1 SGHRS and CDR2 YFSETQ. V was trimmed by 0 bases and J by 0 bases, leaving 12 bases between them. This CDR3 is built from 16 residues. This CDR3 is CASSLGPGGMNTEAFF. The CDR3, as DNA: TGCGCCAGCAGCTTGGGACCCGGGGGGATGAACACTGAAGCTTTCTTT.

This chain uses TRBV7-9 with TRBJ1-1; TRBD1 matches at 7 bases. The V gene end was trimmed by 5 bases and the J gene end by 1 base; junction bases not matched to a gene: 7. Germline CDR1 SEHNR, CDR2 FQNEAQ (reference sequence). The CDR3 spans 15 residues. As DNA, the CDR3 is TGTGCCAGCAGCCCTTTTCAGGGGGGGAACACTGAAGCTTTCTTT. Encoded protein: CASSPFQGGNTEAFF.

The genes are TRBV2 and TRBJ1-2; 11 nucleotides agree with TRBD1. The CDR3 totals 16 residues. Per the germline V gene, CDR1 is SNHLY and CDR2 is FYNNEI. The trim removed 8 bases at V and 7 bases at J, leaving 15 bases unmatched. CDR3 bases: TGTGCCAGCCTAAGCGGTCTCGGACAGGGGGCTGGTGGCTACACCTTC. It codes for CASLSGLGQGAGGYTF.

This sequence joins TRBV6-5 and TRBJ1-2; TRBD1 agrees at 10 bases. V lost 5 bases, J lost 4 bases, and 1 base stayed unmatched. CDR1 MNHEY and CDR2 SVGAGI come from the germline V gene. The length of the CDR3 is 13 residues. CDR3 residues: CASSRQGAYGYTF. As DNA, the CDR3 is TGTGCCAGCAGTAGACAGGGGGCCTATGGCTACACCTTC.

This clone has a handful of counts. V and J are TRBV18 and TRBJ1-2; TRBD1 agrees at 7 bases. This CDR3 is 11 amino acids long. Germline V CDR1 and CDR2: KGHSH, LQKENI. V dropped 3 bases and J dropped 13; count of bases not matched to a gene: 5. The CDR3 DNA reads TGTGCCAGCTCACCCGACAGGGTTCCCACCTTC. It specifies CASSPDRVPTF.